The rows below give T cell receptor beta chains drawn from one sample of a study of blood T cells in healthy people across ages. TCRdb reanalysed the 5' RACE reads using MiXCR and keeps one entry per CDR3 protein. The table includes approximately 960,000 distinct CDR3 sequences, 25% to 30% detected once. This sample also belongs to another study, concerning T cells of mothers and their children.

The sample consisted of blood. Receptors originate from a woman aged 40 to 50 in good health. CDR3s include the opening cysteine and the closing phenylalanine or tryptophan. The order of the fields is J gene, clone size, D gene, V gene, CDR3 protein, CDR3 DNA. The D gene is left open where the match is weak. Size is omitted from some rows. Given values are once, few, many or a class for expanded clones.

j_call: TRBJ1-4; clone_size: NA; d_call: NA; v_call: TRBV2; cdr3_aa: CASKNRDLSNEKLFF; cdr3_nt: TGTGCCAGCAAGAACAGGGACCTATCTAATGAAAAACTGTTTTTT
j_call: TRBJ2-1; clone_size: few; d_call: TRBD2; v_call: TRBV13; cdr3_aa: CASSPRGSGPFYNEQFF; cdr3_nt: TGTGCCAGCAGCCCCCGGGGTAGCGGGCCCTTTTACAATGAGCAGTTCTTC
j_call: TRBJ1-5; clone_size: NA; d_call: NA; v_call: TRBV6-2/TRBV6-3; cdr3_aa: CASSYSEWPLGNQPQHF; cdr3_nt: TGTGCCAGCAGTTACTCCGAATGGCCTCTCGGGAATCAGCCCCAGCATTTT
j_call: TRBJ1-4; clone_size: NA; d_call: NA; v_call: TRBV7-2; cdr3_aa: CASSLGRREKLFF; cdr3_nt: TGTGCCAGCAGCTTAGGGCGGAGGGAAAAACTGTTTTTT
j_call: TRBJ2-7; clone_size: NA; d_call: NA; v_call: TRBV28; cdr3_aa: CAAGGTPLYEQYF; cdr3_nt: TGTGCGGCCGGCGGGACACCCCTCTACGAGCAGTACTTC
j_call: TRBJ2-5; clone_size: many; d_call: NA; v_call: TRBV5-1; cdr3_aa: CASSLAPGETQYF; cdr3_nt: TGCGCCAGCAGCTTGGCCCCCGGGGAGACCCAGTACTTC
j_call: TRBJ2-2; clone_size: few; d_call: NA; v_call: TRBV20-1; cdr3_aa: CSARSQGNTGELFF; cdr3_nt: TGCAGTGCTAGAAGTCAGGGGAACACCGGGGAGCTGTTTTTT
j_call: TRBJ2-1; clone_size: many; d_call: NA; v_call: TRBV6-5; cdr3_aa: CASSYRPGIEQFF; cdr3_nt: TGTGCCAGCAGTTACAGACCGGGAATTGAGCAGTTCTTC
j_call: TRBJ2-5; clone_size: NA; d_call: NA; v_call: TRBV20-1; cdr3_aa: CSARDPRGAGETQYF; cdr3_nt: TGCAGTGCTAGAGACCCACGGGGGGCCGGAGAGACCCAGTACTTC
j_call: TRBJ1-5; clone_size: many; d_call: NA; v_call: TRBV4-1; cdr3_aa: CASSQDLWQLNQPQHF; cdr3_nt: TGCGCCAGCAGCCAAGATCTGTGGCAGCTCAATCAGCCCCAGCATTTT
j_call: TRBJ1-2; clone_size: NA; d_call: NA; v_call: TRBV28; cdr3_aa: CASSLMGSGYTF; cdr3_nt: TGTGCCAGCAGTTTAATGGGAAGTGGCTACACCTTC
j_call: TRBJ1-2; clone_size: many; d_call: TRBD1; v_call: TRBV9; cdr3_aa: CASSPRTGPNWANYGYTF; cdr3_nt: TGTGCCAGCAGCCCCCGGACAGGACCAAATTGGGCTAACTATGGCTACACCTTC
j_call: TRBJ2-7; clone_size: NA; d_call: TRBD1; v_call: TRBV18; cdr3_aa: CASSLYRGTTYEQYF; cdr3_nt: TGTGCCAGCTCACTATACAGGGGCACCACCTACGAGCAGTACTTC
j_call: TRBJ1-2; clone_size: NA; d_call: NA; v_call: TRBV5-1; cdr3_aa: CASSSDQAGYGYTF; cdr3_nt: TGCGCCAGCAGCTCTGACCAGGCCGGCTATGGCTACACCTTC
j_call: TRBJ1-2; clone_size: NA; d_call: NA; v_call: TRBV5-1; cdr3_aa: CAGSSGIYGYTF; cdr3_nt: TGCGCCGGCAGCTCAGGAATATATGGCTACACCTTC
j_call: TRBJ1-4; clone_size: NA; d_call: NA; v_call: TRBV5-6; cdr3_aa: CASSLPGGSNEKLFF; cdr3_nt: TGTGCCAGCAGCCTTCCTGGGGGGTCTAATGAAAAACTGTTTTTT
j_call: TRBJ2-7; clone_size: many; d_call: NA; v_call: TRBV5-5; cdr3_aa: CASSLDLPLEQYF; cdr3_nt: TGTGCCAGCAGCTTGGACCTCCCCCTCGAGCAGTACTTC
j_call: TRBJ1-2; clone_size: once; d_call: NA; v_call: TRBV3-1; cdr3_aa: CASSQVVPVNVKGYTF; cdr3_nt: TGTGCCAGCAGCCAAGTCGTTCCGGTTAACGTTAAAGGCTACACCTTC
j_call: TRBJ1-2; clone_size: NA; d_call: TRBD1; v_call: TRBV20-1; cdr3_aa: CSAREVGQGPYGYTF; cdr3_nt: TGCAGTGCTAGAGAGGTTGGACAGGGTCCCTATGGCTACACCTTC
j_call: TRBJ2-7; clone_size: NA; d_call: NA; v_call: TRBV12-3/TRBV12-4; cdr3_aa: CASRTSQGYEQYF; cdr3_nt: TGTGCCAGCAGGACCTCACAGGGCTACGAGCAGTACTTC
j_call: TRBJ1-2; clone_size: NA; d_call: NA; v_call: TRBV5-4; cdr3_aa: CASRPGPRGTNYGYTF; cdr3_nt: TGTGCCAGCAGACCGGGACCAAGAGGAACTAACTATGGCTACACCTTC
j_call: TRBJ1-5; clone_size: few; d_call: TRBD1; v_call: TRBV12-3/TRBV12-4; cdr3_aa: CATSTGYDNQPQHF; cdr3_nt: TGTGCCACCTCGACAGGGTATGACAATCAGCCCCAGCATTTT
j_call: TRBJ2-7; clone_size: NA; d_call: TRBD1; v_call: TRBV4-1; cdr3_aa: CASSPEGTGRLCEQYF; cdr3_nt: TGCGCCAGCAGCCCCGAAGGGACAGGGAGACTCTGCGAGCAGTACTTC
j_call: TRBJ2-1; clone_size: NA; d_call: TRBD1; v_call: TRBV18; cdr3_aa: CASSPFPPGTGTYNEQFF; cdr3_nt: TGTGCCAGCTCACCATTCCCGCCCGGGACAGGGACCTACAATGAGCAGTTCTTC
j_call: TRBJ2-1; clone_size: many; d_call: NA; v_call: TRBV20-1; cdr3_aa: CSAREGTNEQFF; cdr3_nt: TGCAGTGCTAGAGAAGGGACAAATGAGCAGTTCTTC
j_call: TRBJ1-6; clone_size: few; d_call: NA; v_call: TRBV7-9; cdr3_aa: CASSSSGGLGNSPLHF; cdr3_nt: TGTGCCAGCAGCTCTTCGGGGGGCCTGGGTAATTCACCCCTCCACTTT
j_call: TRBJ2-3; clone_size: many; d_call: TRBD1; v_call: TRBV4-1; cdr3_aa: CASSTLGVQGVTDTQYF; cdr3_nt: TGCGCCAGCAGCACCTTAGGGGTACAGGGGGTCACAGATACGCAGTATTTT
j_call: TRBJ1-5; clone_size: once; d_call: NA; v_call: TRBV12-3/TRBV12-4; cdr3_aa: CAGSSDVRGNQPQHF; cdr3_nt: TGTGCCGGCAGTTCGGACGTTAGGGGCAATCAGCCCCAGCATTTT
j_call: TRBJ1-5; clone_size: NA; d_call: TRBD1; v_call: TRBV20-1; cdr3_aa: CSAIRGQGGKNQPQHF; cdr3_nt: TGCAGTGCTATACGCGGGCAGGGGGGGAAGAATCAGCCCCAGCATTTT
j_call: TRBJ2-7; clone_size: many; d_call: NA; v_call: TRBV28; cdr3_aa: CASSPGLIHNYEQYF; cdr3_nt: TGTGCCAGCAGCCCAGGATTGATCCACAACTACGAGCAGTACTTC
j_call: TRBJ2-7; clone_size: many; d_call: NA; v_call: TRBV18; cdr3_aa: CASSRDPGGAAHEQYF; cdr3_nt: TGTGCCAGCTCACGGGACCCCGGGGGCGCAGCCCACGAGCAGTACTTC
j_call: TRBJ2-3; clone_size: once; d_call: TRBD1; v_call: TRBV5-1; cdr3_aa: CASSSRTGTDTRYF; cdr3_nt: TGCGCCAGCAGCTCCCGGACAGGGACAGATACGCGGTATTTT
j_call: TRBJ2-5; clone_size: many; d_call: TRBD2; v_call: TRBV15; cdr3_aa: CATSSVAGGAETQYF; cdr3_nt: TGTGCCACCAGCTCTGTAGCGGGGGGGGCTGAGACCCAGTACTTC
j_call: TRBJ1-4; clone_size: few; d_call: TRBD1; v_call: TRBV12-3/TRBV12-4; cdr3_aa: CASSFLLGQGDEKLFF; cdr3_nt: TGTGCCAGCAGTTTTCTACTGGGGCAGGGGGATGAAAAACTGTTTTTT
j_call: TRBJ2-2; clone_size: NA; d_call: NA; v_call: TRBV6-1; cdr3_aa: CASTLPDRRAGELFF; cdr3_nt: TGTGCCAGCACCCTGCCCGACAGGAGGGCCGGGGAGCTGTTTTTT